The clone carrying this TCR beta chain was observed a handful of times. Its antigen is not identified. Purities over 98% were achieved in all sorted populations. Germline CDR1 reads SGHDT; CDR2 reads YYEEEE. Trimming left V 4 bases short and J 5 bases short, with 12 bases between. The CDR3 totals 13 residues. The authors reverse transcribed all of the isolated RNA, so sequencing captured expressed TCRB transcripts. Produced via immunoSEQ multiplex PCR; TCRdb's table is partial and in-frame only. The sample includes 120,000 to 150,000 clones, about 13% seen only once; the top ten take under 1.5%. This specimen comes from a study of beta chain features in type 1 diabetes. Study-wide background: Cells sorted and examined across all samples totaled approximately 100,000,000. Study-wide results and caveats: The naive, central memory and Treg TCRB repertoires looked more alike in patients than they did in healthy donors. People with Type 1 diabetes carried modestly yet significantly shorter TCRB CDR3s in all four CD4+ subsets.

This clonotype was obtained from a man between 18 and 35 years old with type 1 diabetes. The V and J genes are TRBV5-6 and TRBJ2-5; D is tentatively TRBD1 or TRBD2 (5 bases each). The sequenced sample was central memory CD4+ T cells from blood. The chain's CDR3 is CASSPGPKETQYF. In nucleotides, the CDR3 is TGTGCCAGCAGCCCGGGACCGAAGGAGACCCAGTACTTC.